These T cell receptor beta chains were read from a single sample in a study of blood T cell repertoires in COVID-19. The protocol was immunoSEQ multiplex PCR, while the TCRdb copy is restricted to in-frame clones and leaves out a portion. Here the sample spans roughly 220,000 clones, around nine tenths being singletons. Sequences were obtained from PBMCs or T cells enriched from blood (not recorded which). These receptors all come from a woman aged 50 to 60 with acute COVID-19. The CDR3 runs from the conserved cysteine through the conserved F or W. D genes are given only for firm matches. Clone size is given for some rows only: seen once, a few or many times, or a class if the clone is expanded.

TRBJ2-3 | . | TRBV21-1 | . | TGTGCCAGCAGCACGAAACCAGGGGATACAGATACGCAGTATTTT | CASSTKPGDTDTQYF
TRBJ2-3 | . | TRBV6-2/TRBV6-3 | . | TGTGCCAGCAGTTACGACTTCGGGGGTAAGAACACAGATACGCAGTATTTT | CASSYDFGGKNTDTQYF
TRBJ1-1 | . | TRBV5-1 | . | TGCGCCAGCAGTCAGGGTTCGAACACTGAAGCTTTCTTT | CASSQGSNTEAFF
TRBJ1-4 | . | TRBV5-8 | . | TGTGCCAGTGTCAGGGAGTGGGGGCGTAAACTGTTTTTT | CASVREWGRKLFF
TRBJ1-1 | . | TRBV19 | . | TGTGCCAGTAGACTAGCCATGAACACTGAAGCTTTCTTT | CASRLAMNTEAFF
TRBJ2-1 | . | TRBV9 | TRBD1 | TGTGCCAGCAGCGTACCCGAGGGACAGGGGGTTCGGCAGTTCTTC | CASSVPEGQGVRQFF
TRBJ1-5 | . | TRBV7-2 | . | TGTGCCAGCAGCTTAGCCTTCGAGAATCAGCCCCAGCATTTT | CASSLAFENQPQHF
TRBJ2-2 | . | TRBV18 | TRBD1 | TGTGCCAGCTCCCCCGGACAGGGCTACACCGGGGAGCTGTTTTTT | CASSPGQGYTGELFF
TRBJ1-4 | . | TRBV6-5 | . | TGTGCCAGCAGTTCCTTGGGGGAGGGGTATGAAAAACTGTTTTTT | CASSSLGEGYEKLFF
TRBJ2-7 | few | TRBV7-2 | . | TGTGCCAGCAGCTTCGGAGGAAGATTGGGTGGTGAGCAGTACTTC | CASSFGGRLGGEQYF
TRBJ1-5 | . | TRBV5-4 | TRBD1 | TGTGCCAGCAGCCAGGGACAGGGGGTGTTTCAGCCCCAGCATTTT | CASSQGQGVFQPQHF
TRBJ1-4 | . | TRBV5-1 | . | TGCGCCAGCAGCTTGGGGTCCACAGGGATGGAAAAACTGTTTTTT | CASSLGSTGMEKLFF
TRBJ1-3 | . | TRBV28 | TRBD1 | TGTGCCAGCAGCCAGGGGGGCCTATCTGGAAACACCATATATTTT | CASSQGGLSGNTIYF
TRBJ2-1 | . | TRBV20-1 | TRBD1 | TGCAGTGCTAGTTTACAGGGGTTTGAGCAGTTCTTC | CSASLQGFEQFF
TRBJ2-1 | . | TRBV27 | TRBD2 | TGTGCCAGCAGCGGGAGGCCCTCCTACAATGAGCAGTTCTTC | CASSGRPSYNEQFF
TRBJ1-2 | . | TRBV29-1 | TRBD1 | TGCAGCGTTGAAACAGCGGGACAGGGGGCCGACACCTTC | CSVETAGQGADTF
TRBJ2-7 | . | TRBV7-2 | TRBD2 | TGTGCCAGCAGTTCGGCGGGAGGGCTCTACGAGCAGTACTTC | CASSSAGGLYEQYF
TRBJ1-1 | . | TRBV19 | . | TGTGCCAGCCGTCGGTACAGGGACACTGAAGCTTTCTTT | CASRRYRDTEAFF
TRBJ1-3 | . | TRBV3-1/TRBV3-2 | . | TGTGCCAGCAGCCACCGTCAGGGCGGAAACACCATATATTTT | CASSHRQGGNTIYF
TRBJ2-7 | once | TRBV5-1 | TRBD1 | TGCGCCAGCAGCTCCGGGACAGGCGGTTGGGAGCAGTACTTC | CASSSGTGGWEQYF
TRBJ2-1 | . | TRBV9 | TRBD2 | TGTGCCAGCAGCGGGGGGACTAGCGGGAGCCCCTCCTACAATGAGCAGTTCTTC | CASSGGTSGSPSYNEQFF
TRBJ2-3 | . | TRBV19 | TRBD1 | TGTGCCAGTAGTAGTCGACGGGACAGGATCACAGATACGCAGTATTTT | CASSSRRDRITDTQYF
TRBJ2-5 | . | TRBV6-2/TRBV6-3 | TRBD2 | TGTGCCAGCAGTATACGACTAGCGGGGCAAGAGACCCAGTACTTC | CASSIRLAGQETQYF
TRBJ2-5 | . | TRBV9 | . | TGTGCCAGCAGCGCCCCGGGGGGCCTGTACCAAGAGACCCAGTACTTC | CASSAPGGLYQETQYF
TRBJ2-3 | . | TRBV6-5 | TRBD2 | TGTGCCAGCAGTTACTCGGATAGCGGGAGGGCAGATACGCAGTATTTT | CASSYSDSGRADTQYF
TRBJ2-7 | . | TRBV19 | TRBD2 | TGTGCCAGTAGTATTCAAGCGGGAGGGAGGTACGAGCAGTACTTC | CASSIQAGGRYEQYF
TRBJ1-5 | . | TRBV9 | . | TGTGCCAGCAGCGTAGCCGGGGGCAATCAGCCCCAGCATTTT | CASSVAGGNQPQHF
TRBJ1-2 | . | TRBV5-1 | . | TGCGCCAGCAGAGAGGCCATTAACTATGGCTACACCTTC | CASREAINYGYTF
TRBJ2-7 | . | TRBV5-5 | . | TGTGCCAGCAGCTGGCTTCACGAGCAGTACTTC | CASSWLHEQYF
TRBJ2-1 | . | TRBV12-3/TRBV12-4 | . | TGTGCCAGCAGTCCCCCCACAGCGGCTGAGCAGTTCTTC | CASSPPTAAEQFF
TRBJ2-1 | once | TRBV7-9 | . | TGTGCCAGCAGCTTAGTACTAGTTACCTACAATGAGCAGTTCTTC | CASSLVLVTYNEQFF